The present entry profiles one T cell receptor beta chain with its context. Its antigen is undetermined. The data originate from a study of T cell repertoires in cytomegalovirus infection. Study background: TCR beta signatures that were public indicated CMV infection and matching HLA type. Study-wide results and limits: CMV carriers with the relevant HLA were identified by cumulative public TCR beta family frequency. HLA-C-restricted CMV-specific TCR beta clonotypes were dominant in the ex vivo response.

Between the trimmed V and J ends, which lost 7 bases and 5 bases, there was a span of 20 bases. CDR3 size: 15 residues. The germline V gene has CDR1 LNHDA and CDR2 SQIVND (reference sequence). MiXCR, applied by TCRdb to the reads, yields one record per CDR3 protein. The data contain some 440,000 distinct CDR3 sequences, 30% to 40% of them singletons. The chain carries TRBV19 and TRBJ2-5; D tentatively fits TRBD1 or TRBD2 (6 bases each). The receptor was derived from a human donor in good health (CMV status not recorded). Some clones in this sample may be carry-over from other donors' samples. Sequencing used PBMCs. The CDR3 DNA is TGTGCCAGTAATCAATTCCGGGGGCAGAGCGAGACCCAGTACTTC. Its translation: CASNQFRGQSETQYF.